This note documents a single T cell receptor beta chain sequence. Its cognate antigen is unknown. Trimming stripped 2 bases from V and 4 bases from J, with 4 bases between. Germline V gene sequence: CDR1 SGHVS, CDR2 FQNEAQ. This CDR3 spans 12 amino acids. Every patient had relapsed following autologous stem cell transplantation, and cohorts differed in brentuximab vedotin exposure. Patients showed best responses of complete response, partial response or progressive disease. The sample belongs to a study of PD-1 blockade in classical Hodgkin lymphoma. Study-wide points: Healthy donors were reported to have higher baseline TCR diversity than newly diagnosed patients. TCR diversity in CD4+, not CD8+, cells rose significantly by C4D1.

Clones were sequenced by immunoSEQ multiplex PCR, and TCRdb holds only the in-frame ones, with some missing. The repertoire holds about 40,000 clones, with over 65% as singletons. Sequenced here: peripheral blood mononuclear cells (PBMCs), sampled at baseline. This chain uses TRBV7-8 with TRBJ2-3; D remains unclear. The source of this sequence is a human donor with classical Hodgkin lymphoma. This chain's CDR3 is CASSLIPDTQYF. The CDR3 region has the DNA TGTGCCAGCAGCTTAATTCCAGATACGCAGTATTTT.